This is a list of T cell receptor beta chains from one sample in a study of cytomegalovirus exposure and HLA in healthy donors. Clones were sequenced by immunoSEQ multiplex PCR, and TCRdb holds only the in-frame ones, with some missing. Among over 150,000 clones, around 70% were seen once, and the ten largest hold 2.9%. The sample was PBMCs. Source of these receptors: a male donor in good health and CMV-seronegative. Each CDR3 is given with its conserved first and last residue. D genes are given only for firm matches. Only part of the rows carry a size: once, few, many, or a class if the clone is expanded.

D | J | V | size | CDR3 | DNA
- | TRBJ2-5 | TRBV7-9 | - | CASRIEGGAGTQYF | TGTGCCAGCAGAATAGAAGGGGGGGCAGGGACCCAGTACTTC
- | TRBJ2-1 | TRBV6-1 | - | CASSERRYSYNEQFF | TGTGCCAGCAGTGAAAGGAGGTACTCCTACAATGAGCAGTTCTTC
TRBD1 | TRBJ1-2 | TRBV9 | - | CASSGGQGADGYTF | TGTGCCAGCAGCGGGGGACAGGGGGCTGATGGCTACACCTTC
TRBD1 | TRBJ2-5 | TRBV7-3 | - | CASSFDGQEAQYF | TGTGCCAGCAGCTTTGATGGACAGGAGGCCCAGTACTTC
TRBD2 | TRBJ2-7 | TRBV7-9 | - | CSSSFSGTSGSPLEQYF | TGTTCCAGCAGCTTTTCCGGGACTAGCGGGTCGCCCCTCGAGCAGTACTTC
TRBD1 | TRBJ1-6 | TRBV9 | - | CASSARATGSSPLHF | TGTGCCAGCAGCGCGAGGGCGACAGGGAGTTCACCCCTCCACTTT
TRBD2 | TRBJ2-3 | TRBV7-2 | - | CASSHGLAGFTDTQYF | TGTGCCAGCAGCCATGGACTAGCGGGATTCACAGATACGCAGTATTTT
- | TRBJ2-5 | TRBV15 | - | CATSSSGRETQYF | TGTGCCACCAGCAGTAGTGGGCGAGAGACCCAGTACTTC
- | TRBJ1-1 | TRBV28 | few | CASSYVTENTEAFF | TGTGCCAGCAGTTACGTGACAGAGAACACTGAAGCTTTCTTT
TRBD1 | TRBJ1-5 | TRBV2 | - | CASRRVGGNSNQPQHF | TGTGCCAGCAGGAGGGTAGGGGGCAATAGCAATCAGCCCCAGCATTTT
TRBD1 | TRBJ2-6 | TRBV30 | - | CASTGDDSGANVLTF | TGTGCCTCGACAGGGGACGACTCTGGGGCCAACGTCCTGACTTTC
- | TRBJ2-7 | TRBV5-4 | - | CASSASSYEQYF | TGTGCCAGCAGCGCTAGCTCCTACGAGCAGTACTTC
TRBD2 | TRBJ2-7 | TRBV30 | - | CAWGGSSYEQYF | TGTGCCTGGGGCGGGAGCTCCTACGAGCAGTACTTC
- | TRBJ1-4 | TRBV19 | - | CASSIGQANEKLFF | TGTGCCAGTAGTATTGGGCAGGCTAATGAAAAACTGTTTTTT
- | TRBJ1-1 | TRBV10-1 | - | CASSPFSTGTEAFF | TGCGCCAGCAGTCCCTTTTCGACGGGCACTGAAGCTTTCTTT
TRBD1 | TRBJ1-1 | TRBV28 | - | CASGDSENTEAFF | TGTGCCAGCGGGGACAGCGAGAACACTGAAGCTTTCTTT
TRBD2 | TRBJ2-1 | TRBV7-3 | once | CASSAFLAGDYNEQFF | TGTGCCAGCAGCGCATTTCTAGCGGGAGATTACAATGAGCAGTTCTTC
TRBD1 | TRBJ1-2 | TRBV28 | - | CASNSPGQGDYGYTF | TGTGCCAGCAACTCACCGGGACAGGGGGACTATGGCTACACCTTC
TRBD1 | TRBJ1-2 | TRBV28 | - | CASSLLTGEYYGYTF | TGTGCCAGCAGTTTATTGACAGGGGAATACTATGGCTACACCTTC
- | TRBJ2-5 | TRBV19 | - | CASSIRRGEGTQYF | TGTGCCAGTAGTATAAGGCGGGGCGAGGGGACCCAGTACTTC
- | TRBJ1-5 | TRBV6-5 | - | CASRRSGQSYQPQHF | TGTGCCAGCAGGAGGTCCGGACAGAGTTATCAGCCCCAGCATTTT
- | TRBJ1-4 | TRBV9 | - | CASSVATRGNEKLFF | TGTGCCAGCAGCGTAGCTACGAGGGGGAATGAAAAACTGTTTTTT
TRBD1 | TRBJ2-1 | TRBV9 | few | CASSVGPMDRGRKNEQFF | TGTGCCAGCAGCGTAGGGCCCATGGACAGGGGGCGAAAGAATGAGCAGTTCTTC
TRBD1 | TRBJ2-1 | TRBV6-1 | - | CASSDLGQGAWNEQFF | TGTGCCAGCAGTGATTTGGGACAGGGGGCTTGGAATGAGCAGTTCTTC
TRBD2 | TRBJ2-7 | TRBV18 | - | CASSPSGALGEQYF | TGTGCCAGCTCTCCTAGCGGAGCCCTTGGCGAGCAGTACTTC
TRBD1 | TRBJ1-1 | TRBV29-1 | - | CSVSVGQGARTEAFF | TGCAGCGTTTCAGTGGGACAGGGGGCGAGGACTGAAGCTTTCTTT
- | TRBJ1-5 | TRBV12-5 | - | CASDSDRFFSNQPQHF | TGTGCTAGTGACTCCGACAGGTTCTTTAGCAATCAGCCCCAGCATTTT
TRBD2 | TRBJ2-3 | TRBV11-3 | - | CASSSGLAPATDTQYF | TGTGCCAGCAGCTCGGGACTAGCGCCCGCAACAGATACGCAGTATTTT
- | TRBJ2-3 | TRBV27 | - | CASSSTVARGQYF | TGTGCCAGCAGTTCCACCGTTGCGCGTGGGCAGTATTTT
- | TRBJ1-2 | TRBV30 | - | CAWSVQRYYGYTF | TGTGCCTGGAGTGTGCAGCGGTACTATGGCTACACCTTC
TRBD2 | TRBJ2-1 | TRBV10-1 | - | CASSDRTSGGLIQFF | TGCGCCAGCAGTGATAGGACTAGCGGGGGGCTGATACAGTTCTTC
TRBD2 | TRBJ2-3 | TRBV5-1 | - | CASSRGLAGGPGDTQYF | TGCGCCAGCAGCCGAGGACTAGCGGGAGGGCCGGGGGATACGCAGTATTTT
- | TRBJ2-7 | TRBV7-8 | - | CASSLAYYEQYF | TGTGCCAGCAGCTTAGCGTACTACGAGCAGTACTTC
- | TRBJ2-2 | TRBV4-1 | - | CASSQEVTGTNTGELFF | TGCGCCAGCAGCCAAGAAGTGACAGGCACAAACACCGGGGAGCTGTTTTTT
TRBD2 | TRBJ2-6 | TRBV7-2 | - | CASSFSGGPSGANVLTF | TGTGCCAGCAGCTTTAGCGGGGGACCCTCTGGGGCCAACGTCCTGACTTTC
- | TRBJ2-1 | TRBV4-1 | few | CASSQDRARGAPYNEQFF | TGCGCCAGCAGCCAAGATCGGGCGCGGGGCGCCCCTTACAATGAGCAGTTCTTC
- | TRBJ2-5 | TRBV6-1 | - | CASSDSRGSQQYF | TGTGCCAGCAGTGACTCACGCGGATCGCAGCAGTACTTC
- | TRBJ1-3 | TRBV6-5 | - | CASSYSQGPSGNTIYF | TGTGCCAGCAGTTACTCCCAGGGGCCCTCTGGAAACACCATATATTTT
- | TRBJ2-1 | TRBV4-1 | - | CASSQVAGYYNEQFF | TGCGCCAGCAGCCAAGTCGCGGGATACTACAATGAGCAGTTCTTC
TRBD1 | TRBJ2-7 | TRBV6-1 | - | CASSGTGAGEQYF | TGTGCCAGCAGTGGGACAGGGGCGGGGGAGCAGTACTTC
TRBD1 | TRBJ1-1 | TRBV9 | - | CASSVAMGQGVGDTEAFF | TGTGCCAGCAGCGTAGCTATGGGACAGGGTGTCGGGGACACTGAAGCTTTCTTT
- | TRBJ1-5 | TRBV28 | - | CASMMRNGNQPQHF | TGTGCCAGCATGATGAGGAATGGCAATCAGCCCCAGCATTTT
- | TRBJ2-1 | TRBV6-5 | - | CASSYSADEQFF | TGTGCCAGCAGTTACTCGGCAGATGAGCAGTTCTTC
TRBD1 | TRBJ1-2 | TRBV7-8 | - | CASSPGQGLNYGYTF | TGTGCCAGCAGCCCGGGACAGGGGCTTAACTATGGCTACACCTTC
TRBD1 | TRBJ2-3 | TRBV30 | - | CAWNRGRSTDTQYF | TGTGCCTGGAACAGGGGGCGCAGCACAGATACGCAGTATTTT
- | TRBJ2-6 | TRBV5-8 | many | CASSLVGVAGANVLTF | TGTGCCAGCAGCTTGGTGGGCGTGGCTGGGGCCAACGTCCTGACTTTC
- | TRBJ2-1 | TRBV30 | - | CAWDSSSYNEQFF | TGTGCCTGGGACAGCAGCTCCTACAATGAGCAGTTCTTC
- | TRBJ1-1 | TRBV21-1 | - | CASSNIGQGTEAFF | TGTGCCAGCAGCAATATCGGACAGGGCACTGAAGCTTTCTTT
TRBD1 | TRBJ2-7 | TRBV2 | few | CASRGQAGWDYEQYF | TGTGCCAGCAGAGGACAGGCCGGTTGGGACTACGAGCAGTACTTC
- | TRBJ2-1 | TRBV12-5 | - | CASAPGGGRGNEQFF | TGTGCTAGTGCCCCGGGGGGGGGCAGGGGGAATGAGCAGTTCTTC
- | TRBJ2-7 | TRBV6-5 | few | CASSLDRLSYEQYF | TGTGCCAGCAGTTTGGACAGACTCTCCTACGAGCAGTACTTC
- | TRBJ2-4 | TRBV6-1 | - | CASSVPSKNIQYF | TGTGCCAGCAGTGTACCCAGCAAAAACATTCAGTACTTC
TRBD2 | TRBJ2-1 | TRBV4-1 | - | CASSQGWGSGGARNEQFF | TGCGCCAGCAGCCAAGGGTGGGGTAGCGGGGGGGCTCGGAATGAGCAGTTCTTC
TRBD1 | TRBJ1-3 | TRBV7-6 | - | CASSLGQGVSGNTIYF | TGTGCCAGCAGCTTGGGACAGGGGGTGAGCGGAAACACCATATATTTT
- | TRBJ2-1 | TRBV7-9 | - | CSSSILGEQFF | TGTTCCAGCAGCATTCTGGGCGAGCAGTTCTTC
TRBD1 | TRBJ2-3 | TRBV6-6 | - | CASSQDRAYYTQYF | TGTGCCAGCAGTCAAGACAGGGCGTATTATACGCAGTATTTT
- | TRBJ1-5 | TRBV28 | few | CASSFLPTGHGQPQHF | TGTGCCAGCAGTTTCCTTCCTACGGGACACGGGCAGCCCCAGCATTTT
TRBD2 | TRBJ2-1 | TRBV4-3 | - | CASSGRASSYNEQFF | TGCGCCAGCAGCGGGAGGGCCAGCTCCTACAATGAGCAGTTCTTC